This is a list of T cell receptor beta chains from one sample in a study of T cells after yellow fever vaccination. In TCRdb, the 5' RACE reads were re-called with MiXCR into one record per CDR3 protein. This repertoire shows over 300,000 distinct CDR3 sequences, 3.6% found once; its top ten account for around 22%. The source was PBMCs, collected on the day of the yellow fever booster vaccination. The receptor source for this set is a man aged 18 to 35 who received the YFV17D yellow fever vaccine. Both conserved end residues are part of each CDR3. The order of the fields is CDR3 DNA, CDR3 protein, J gene, V gene, clone size, D gene. D genes are given only for firm matches. Clone size, where shown, is once, few, many, or a class for clones that have expanded.

cdr3_nt: TGCGCCAGCAGCTTGACCCTAGCGGGGAGGTCGGAGACCCAGTACTTC
cdr3_aa: CASSLTLAGRSETQYF
j_call: TRBJ2-5
v_call: TRBV5-1
clone_size: few
d_call: TRBD2

cdr3_nt: TGTGCCAGCAGCCCGACATTCCAAGAGACCCAGTACTTC
cdr3_aa: CASSPTFQETQYF
j_call: TRBJ2-5
v_call: TRBV14
clone_size: many
d_call: .

cdr3_nt: TGTGCCAGCAGCTTACGGCGGGACGCTAGCACAGATACGCAGTATTTT
cdr3_aa: CASSLRRDASTDTQYF
j_call: TRBJ2-3
v_call: TRBV11-2
clone_size: .
d_call: .

cdr3_nt: TGTGCCAGCAGCCTCCGGTACTACAATGAGCAGTTCTTC
cdr3_aa: CASSLRYYNEQFF
j_call: TRBJ2-1
v_call: TRBV7-3
clone_size: .
d_call: .

cdr3_nt: TGTGCCACCAGCAGAGATCGTGGACAGAATCAGCCCCAGCATTTT
cdr3_aa: CATSRDRGQNQPQHF
j_call: TRBJ1-5
v_call: TRBV15
clone_size: few
d_call: .

cdr3_nt: TGTGCCACCAGTGTAGGAGATACGCAGTATTTT
cdr3_aa: CATSVGDTQYF
j_call: TRBJ2-3
v_call: TRBV24-1
clone_size: few
d_call: .

cdr3_nt: TGCAGTGCTAGCAGGGGAACTAGCGGGGGGGCCGGGTACAATGAGCAGTTCTTC
cdr3_aa: CSASRGTSGGAGYNEQFF
j_call: TRBJ2-1
v_call: TRBV20-1
clone_size: few
d_call: TRBD2

cdr3_nt: TGTGCCTGGGCGACAGGGGGCCGACAGCCCCAGCATTTT
cdr3_aa: CAWATGGRQPQHF
j_call: TRBJ1-5
v_call: TRBV30
clone_size: few
d_call: TRBD1

cdr3_nt: TGTGCCAGCAGTACGTGGGAGGGAAATGAAAAACTGTTTTTT
cdr3_aa: CASSTWEGNEKLFF
j_call: TRBJ1-4
v_call: TRBV6-6
clone_size: many
d_call: .

cdr3_nt: TGCGCCAGCAGCCGAACCCAGGGGGCGCGGACTGAAGCTTTCTTT
cdr3_aa: CASSRTQGARTEAFF
j_call: TRBJ1-1
v_call: TRBV5-1
clone_size: .
d_call: TRBD1

cdr3_nt: TGTGCCACCCGTCCGGGACCGACGGTTCTTGGGCAGTTCTTC
cdr3_aa: CATRPGPTVLGQFF
j_call: TRBJ2-1
v_call: TRBV2
clone_size: .
d_call: .

cdr3_nt: TGTGCCAGTAGCCCTCCGGGACAGCCATGGGAGACCCAGTACTTC
cdr3_aa: CASSPPGQPWETQYF
j_call: TRBJ2-5
v_call: TRBV19
clone_size: many
d_call: TRBD1

cdr3_nt: TGTGCCAGTAGTACCGGACTAGATATTAATGAGCAGTTCTTC
cdr3_aa: CASSTGLDINEQFF
j_call: TRBJ2-1
v_call: TRBV19
clone_size: .
d_call: TRBD2

cdr3_nt: TGCAGTGGGGGAAGGGGACAGACTCATTCACCCCTCCACTTT
cdr3_aa: CSGGRGQTHSPLHF
j_call: TRBJ1-6
v_call: TRBV20-1
clone_size: .
d_call: TRBD1

cdr3_nt: TGCGCCAGCAGCTTGAACGTGCAGACAGATACGCAGTATTTT
cdr3_aa: CASSLNVQTDTQYF
j_call: TRBJ2-3
v_call: TRBV5-1
clone_size: many
d_call: .

cdr3_nt: TGCGCCAGCGGGAATGTCGAGGACGGGGGGCTTACAGATACGCAGTATTTT
cdr3_aa: CASGNVEDGGLTDTQYF
j_call: TRBJ2-3
v_call: TRBV5-1
clone_size: many
d_call: .

cdr3_nt: TGTGCCAGCAGCGTAGCGGGTAGCGGGGGGGCCGCAGATACGCAGTATTTT
cdr3_aa: CASSVAGSGGAADTQYF
j_call: TRBJ2-3
v_call: TRBV9
clone_size: many
d_call: TRBD2

cdr3_nt: TGCGCCAGCAGCCCTGCGGGGGGGCTCGGGTCAACAGATACGCAGTATTTT
cdr3_aa: CASSPAGGLGSTDTQYF
j_call: TRBJ2-3
v_call: TRBV4-1
clone_size: .
d_call: TRBD2

cdr3_nt: TGTGCCAGCAGCCCCGGGACAGGGGATTCACCCCTCCACTTT
cdr3_aa: CASSPGTGDSPLHF
j_call: TRBJ1-6
v_call: TRBV2
clone_size: many
d_call: TRBD1

cdr3_nt: TGTGCCAGCAGCCCGACCGGACAGGGCCTGACTGAAGCTTTCTTT
cdr3_aa: CASSPTGQGLTEAFF
j_call: TRBJ1-1
v_call: TRBV12-3/TRBV12-4
clone_size: many
d_call: TRBD1

cdr3_nt: TGTGCCAGCAGTTTCCGCAGGGGAATGCGGGCTTTCTTT
cdr3_aa: CASSFRRGMRAFF
j_call: TRBJ1-1
v_call: TRBV12-3/TRBV12-4
clone_size: .
d_call: .

cdr3_nt: TGTGCCAGCAGCCCGATAGCGGGGGGGCGGTATGAGCAGTTCTTC
cdr3_aa: CASSPIAGGRYEQFF
j_call: TRBJ2-1
v_call: TRBV7-3
clone_size: many
d_call: TRBD2

cdr3_nt: TGTGCCACCAGCAGAGTGGGGACTAGCAGGGGCGAGACCCAGTACTTC
cdr3_aa: CATSRVGTSRGETQYF
j_call: TRBJ2-5
v_call: TRBV15
clone_size: few
d_call: TRBD2

cdr3_nt: TGTGCCGGGGGCAGTCACACCGGGGAGCTGTTTTTT
cdr3_aa: CAGGSHTGELFF
j_call: TRBJ2-2
v_call: TRBV6-6
clone_size: many
d_call: .

cdr3_nt: TGTGCCAGCAGTGGGGCAGGGGTTGGTTCTGGGGCCAACGTCCTGACTTTC
cdr3_aa: CASSGAGVGSGANVLTF
j_call: TRBJ2-6
v_call: TRBV2
clone_size: few
d_call: .

cdr3_nt: TGCAGTGCTAGCTGGGCCAACACACACGAGACCCAGTACTTC
cdr3_aa: CSASWANTHETQYF
j_call: TRBJ2-5
v_call: TRBV20-1
clone_size: many
d_call: .

cdr3_nt: TGTGCCACCAGCAGAGAGCGTTCGGGGGGCCCCGCGAACACCCGGGAGCTGTTTTTT
cdr3_aa: CATSRERSGGPANTRELFF
j_call: TRBJ2-2
v_call: TRBV15
clone_size: .
d_call: .

cdr3_nt: TGTGCCACCAGTGATCCCTTCGGGGATAGCACAGATACGCAGTATTTT
cdr3_aa: CATSDPFGDSTDTQYF
j_call: TRBJ2-3
v_call: TRBV24-1
clone_size: .
d_call: .

cdr3_nt: TGTGCCAGCACCGAAAGGAGCCGGAGCGGAGGACCAGATACGCAGTATTTT
cdr3_aa: CASTERSRSGGPDTQYF
j_call: TRBJ2-3
v_call: TRBV12-3/TRBV12-4
clone_size: many
d_call: .

cdr3_nt: TGTGCCAGCAGCCTAAGAGCGGGAAGCGGAGACTACAATGAGCAGTTCTTC
cdr3_aa: CASSLRAGSGDYNEQFF
j_call: TRBJ2-1
v_call: TRBV4-2
clone_size: many
d_call: TRBD2

cdr3_nt: TGTGCCAGCAGCCCCTTCAGGGGCACCGGGGAGCTGTTTTTT
cdr3_aa: CASSPFRGTGELFF
j_call: TRBJ2-2
v_call: TRBV14
clone_size: many
d_call: .

cdr3_nt: TGTGCCAGCAGCTCGGCGGGTAGGGGGCTGTCAGATACGCAGTATTTT
cdr3_aa: CASSSAGRGLSDTQYF
j_call: TRBJ2-3
v_call: TRBV5-4
clone_size: few
d_call: TRBD1

cdr3_nt: TGTGCCATCAAACAGGGTTTCCTTGGGAACACTGAAGCTTTCTTT
cdr3_aa: CAIKQGFLGNTEAFF
j_call: TRBJ1-1
v_call: TRBV10-3
clone_size: .
d_call: .

cdr3_nt: TGTGCCAGCAGCAAAGAGGGACAGGGTGTAGTAGAGACCCAGTACTTC
cdr3_aa: CASSKEGQGVVETQYF
j_call: TRBJ2-5
v_call: TRBV21-1
clone_size: .
d_call: .

cdr3_nt: TGTGCCAGCAGCACCAGGACCCTAAGGTCCGGGGCCAACGTCCTGACTTTC
cdr3_aa: CASSTRTLRSGANVLTF
j_call: TRBJ2-6
v_call: TRBV9
clone_size: many
d_call: .

cdr3_nt: TGCGCCAGCAGCCAAGATCAAGACAAACCCTCCTACGAGCAGTACTTC
cdr3_aa: CASSQDQDKPSYEQYF
j_call: TRBJ2-7
v_call: TRBV4-1
clone_size: many
d_call: .

cdr3_nt: TGTGCCAGCAGCCGCGGACAGCCGCTCCAGCATTTT
cdr3_aa: CASSRGQPLQHF
j_call: TRBJ1-5
v_call: TRBV6-2/TRBV6-3
clone_size: many
d_call: .

cdr3_nt: TGTGCCAGCGGAAACCTGGGGCTAGCCAAAAACATTCAGTACTTC
cdr3_aa: CASGNLGLAKNIQYF
j_call: TRBJ2-4
v_call: TRBV12-3/TRBV12-4
clone_size: .
d_call: .

cdr3_nt: TGTGCCAGCAGCCCGAGCGGGATCCTCTCCTACGAGCAGTACTTC
cdr3_aa: CASSPSGILSYEQYF
j_call: TRBJ2-7
v_call: TRBV7-2
clone_size: many
d_call: TRBD2

cdr3_nt: TGTGCCACCAGCAGAGGGGACAGGGCTTTCCAAGAGACCCAGTACTTC
cdr3_aa: CATSRGDRAFQETQYF
j_call: TRBJ2-5
v_call: TRBV15
clone_size: many
d_call: TRBD1

cdr3_nt: TGCAGCGTTCTACCGGGACGGAGAAACACTGAAGCTTTCTTT
cdr3_aa: CSVLPGRRNTEAFF
j_call: TRBJ1-1
v_call: TRBV29-1
clone_size: many
d_call: .

cdr3_nt: TGTGCCAGCAGCGTAGACAGGGAGAGCTCTGGGGCCAACGTCCTGACTTTC
cdr3_aa: CASSVDRESSGANVLTF
j_call: TRBJ2-6
v_call: TRBV9
clone_size: many
d_call: .

cdr3_nt: TGTGCAGCGGGGAGAGACTTCATGAACACTGAAGCTTTCTTT
cdr3_aa: CAAGRDFMNTEAFF
j_call: TRBJ1-1
v_call: TRBV5-5
clone_size: few
d_call: .

cdr3_nt: TGTGCCACCAGAGCGGGGGGACCCTACAATGAGCAGTTCTTC
cdr3_aa: CATRAGGPYNEQFF
j_call: TRBJ2-1
v_call: TRBV24-1
clone_size: many
d_call: TRBD2

cdr3_nt: TGCGCCAGCGGGGGCCGAGCCGACCAAGAGACCCAGTACTTC
cdr3_aa: CASGGRADQETQYF
j_call: TRBJ2-5
v_call: TRBV5-1
clone_size: .
d_call: .

cdr3_nt: TGTGCCAGCAGTTTAGATATACCCGGGGAGCTGTTTTTT
cdr3_aa: CASSLDIPGELFF
j_call: TRBJ2-2
v_call: TRBV12-3/TRBV12-4
clone_size: many
d_call: .

cdr3_nt: TGTGCCAGCAGTTTCGACACTCGCTCCTACAATGAGCAGTTCTTC
cdr3_aa: CASSFDTRSYNEQFF
j_call: TRBJ2-1
v_call: TRBV27
clone_size: many
d_call: .

cdr3_nt: TGCGCCAGCAGTTTTTACAGGTCACTCGAGACCCAGTACTTC
cdr3_aa: CASSFYRSLETQYF
j_call: TRBJ2-5
v_call: TRBV5-1
clone_size: few
d_call: .

cdr3_nt: TGTGCCAGCGATCTTCTAAGCTCCTACGAGCAGTACTTC
cdr3_aa: CASDLLSSYEQYF
j_call: TRBJ2-7
v_call: TRBV2
clone_size: many
d_call: .

cdr3_nt: TGTGCCAGCAGCCAAGGGACAGGGGAGGTTCAGCCCCAGCATTTT
cdr3_aa: CASSQGTGEVQPQHF
j_call: TRBJ1-5
v_call: TRBV3-1
clone_size: few
d_call: TRBD1

cdr3_nt: TGTGCCAGCAGTACCGGGACAGGGGACTCTGGGGCCAACGTCCTGACTTTC
cdr3_aa: CASSTGTGDSGANVLTF
j_call: TRBJ2-6
v_call: TRBV5-4
clone_size: .
d_call: TRBD1

cdr3_nt: TGTGCCAGCAGCTTGGGGGACAGCTCCTACGAGCAGTACTTC
cdr3_aa: CASSLGDSSYEQYF
j_call: TRBJ2-7
v_call: TRBV5-4
clone_size: many
d_call: TRBD1

cdr3_nt: TGTGCCAGCAGCGGGCGACTAGCGGGGGCCTCTTACAATGAGCAGTTATTC
cdr3_aa: CASSGRLAGASYNEQLF
j_call: TRBJ2-1
v_call: TRBV11-2
clone_size: .
d_call: TRBD2

cdr3_nt: TGTGCCAGCAGTTTTGGGACTTTACATTCACCCCTCCACTTT
cdr3_aa: CASSFGTLHSPLHF
j_call: TRBJ1-6
v_call: TRBV12-3/TRBV12-4
clone_size: .
d_call: .

cdr3_nt: TGTGCCAGCAGCTCGAAACTCGGACAGGGGGGCGCAGATACGCAGTATTTT
cdr3_aa: CASSSKLGQGGADTQYF
j_call: TRBJ2-3
v_call: TRBV5-4
clone_size: few
d_call: TRBD1

cdr3_nt: TGTGCCAGCAGCTTGGGCAGGGCCATACATCAGCCCCAGCATTTT
cdr3_aa: CASSLGRAIHQPQHF
j_call: TRBJ1-5
v_call: TRBV5-6
clone_size: many
d_call: .

cdr3_nt: TGTGCCAGCAGCGAACAGGGGCCCGAGGACACTGAAGCTTTCTTT
cdr3_aa: CASSEQGPEDTEAFF
j_call: TRBJ1-1
v_call: TRBV4-2
clone_size: many
d_call: TRBD1